The 7 T cell receptor beta chains in this list originate from one sample, sequenced in a study of blood T cell repertoires in COVID-19 (dated by TCRdb to 2019 to 2021). Library generation was performed with the immunoSEQ multiplex PCR assay. In TCRdb, the immuneACCESS table is reduced to in-frame sequences with V and J assigned. These tables do not hold every clone; where another copy was compared, an unresolved V gene accounts for under half, and the others remain unexplained. Present in this sample are 35,000 to 50,000 clones, roughly 90% of which were seen just once. The ten biggest clones cover around 8.2% of the sample. Sequencing was done on a sample of peripheral blood. The receptors were sampled from a man in his sixties with active COVID-19.

This clone appeared once. The chain is built from TRBV19 and TRBJ1-5; D gene ambiguous. V lost 3 bases, J lost 0 bases, and 9 bases lay in between. In germline, CDR1 is LNHDA, CDR2 SQIVND (reference sequence). The CDR3 has 15 amino acids. In DNA, the CDR3 is TGTGCCAGTAGTATGTCTGGAGGTAGCAATCAGCCCCAGCATTTT. Encoded protein: CASSMSGGSNQPQHF.

The rearrangement uses TRBV7-3 and TRBJ2-7; perhaps TRBD2 as D (6 bases). The CDR3 totals 15 residues. The V end lost 3 bases, the J end lost 4 bases, and 16 bases lay between the germline ends. Germline assignment: CDR1 SGHTA and CDR2 FQGTGA. This CDR3 reads CASSFSWEELYEQYF. The CDR3 DNA is TGTGCCAGCAGCTTTTCTTGGGAGGAGTTATACGAGCAGTACTTC.

This sequence joins TRBV6-4 and TRBJ2-1, with D perhaps TRBD1 (5 bases). V was trimmed by 6 bases and J by 2 bases, leaving 14 bases between them. The V gene's germline CDR1 is MRHNA and CDR2 SNTAGT. This CDR3 has 15 residues. Written as DNA, the CDR3 is TGTGCCAGCAGCCTGGGGCATGTAGCCTACAATGAGCAGTTCTTC. Its protein is CASSLGHVAYNEQFF.

The genes are TRBV5-6 and TRBJ2-2, with TRBD2 identical over 7 bases. This CDR3 region has 17 residues. Germline values: CDR1 SGHDT, CDR2 YYEEEE. After removal of 1 base from V and 3 bases from J, the junction contained 9 bases not matched to a gene. CDR3 amino acids: CASSLPRRGRDTGELFF. DNA for the CDR3: TGTGCCAGCAGCTTGCCCAGGCGGGGGAGAGACACCGGGGAGCTGTTTTTT.

This CDR3 reads CASSASGYEQYF. DNA of the CDR3: TGTGCCAGCAGCGCTAGCGGCTACGAGCAGTACTTC. This rearrangement joins TRBV14 to TRBJ2-7; 7 bases are a match to TRBD2. Germline CDR1 is SGHDN and CDR2 is FVKESK. CDR3 size: 12 residues. V was pared by 5 bases and J by 3 bases, with 1 base of the junction left unmatched.

V is TRBV6-1 and J is TRBJ2-7; no clear D gene. Per germline, CDR1 MNHNS and CDR2 SASEGT. V gave up 2 bases and J gave up 6 bases, with 8 bases separating them. There are 12 residues in the CDR3. CDR3 in amino acids: CASSENEVEQYF. The CDR3 bases are TGTGCCAGCAGTGAAAACGAGGTCGAGCAGTACTTC.

This clone showed up just a few times. The chain is built from TRBV2 and TRBJ2-1; 8 bases fit TRBD2. This CDR3 is built from 16 residues. Germline V gives CDR1 SNHLY, CDR2 FYNNEI. The V and J ends lost 2 bases and 7 bases, in that order; junction bases with no gene match: 10. The CDR3: CASSEFGSGVANEQFF. DNA of the CDR3: TGTGCCAGCAGTGAATTCGGTAGCGGGGTGGCAAATGAGCAGTTCTTC.